This T cell receptor beta chain was documented in a study of CD8 T cells in Susac syndrome. Whole-study results and caveats: In Susac patients, clonal expansion was not detected in CD4+ cells.

The CDR3 contains 13 residues. The V end lost 5 bases, the J end lost 3 bases, and 11 bases lay between the germline ends. Germline V gene data show CDR1 as SGHVS and CDR2 as FQNEAQ. Of note for this clonotype: The antigen remains undetermined.

The RNA input was about 0.5 to 1 ug, and it was reverse transcribed with random hexamers. From the immunoSEQ multiplex PCR reads, TCRdb called clonotypes with MiXCR, one entry per CDR3 protein. The table has roughly 190,000 distinct CDR3 sequences, nearly 97% seen once. The receptor comes from a human donor with Susac syndrome. Material: CD4+ T cells from PBMCs. V is TRBV7-8 and J is TRBJ2-7; D gene unclear. The CDR3 loop reads CASSIGGFYEQYF. CDR3 DNA: TGTGCCAGCAGCATTGGTGGTTTCTACGAGCAGTACTTC.